Presented here are 17 T cell receptor beta chains from one specimen sequenced in a study of CD8 T cells in ankylosing spondylitis. General study points: Among TCR beta sequences, a motif of eight highly homologous variants appeared characteristic of ankylosing spondylitis blood.

These receptors are not linked to any known antigen. TCRdb re-derived calls from the 5' RACE reads in MiXCR, one entry per CDR3 protein. Among over 700,000 distinct CDR3 sequences, roughly 19% were seen once, and the ten largest hold roughly a fifth. Sequencing input: blood, either unsorted or a sorted T cell fraction (not recorded which). The receptors were sampled from a male donor with ankylosing spondylitis.

The V gene is TRBV5-1, the J gene TRBJ2-1, with TRBD1 matching over 10 bases. The J segment lost 4 bases and the V segment lost 5 bases, leaving 3 bases of the junction unmatched. This CDR3 region has 14 residues. Germline CDR1 reads SGHRS; CDR2 reads YFSETQ. In nucleotides, the CDR3 is TGCGCCAGCAGACGGGACAGGGGATACAATGAGCAGTTCTTC. The encoded protein is CASRRDRGYNEQFF.

This clonotype turned up a few times. The chain joins TRBV9 to TRBJ2-1; 8 bases map to TRBD2. The length of the CDR3 is 15 residues. The germline CDR1 and CDR2 sequences are SGDLS and YYNGEE. The V gene end was trimmed by 5 bases and the J gene end by 4 bases; junction bases not matched to a gene: 8. CDR3: CASSTGGEGYNEQFF. As DNA, the CDR3 is TGTGCCAGCAGTACGGGGGGGGAAGGGTACAATGAGCAGTTCTTC.

The chain recombines TRBV6-1 with TRBJ1-2; weak D call: TRBD1 (5 bases). CDR1 and CDR2 from the germline V gene are MNHNS and SASEGT. This CDR3 comprises 13 residues. The V gene lost 6 bases and the J gene lost 6 bases, with 14 bases spanning the gap. CDR3 in DNA: TGTGCCAGCAGGACGACCCAGGGCGATGGCTACACCTTC. Residues: CASRTTQGDGYTF.

Only a few counts were recorded for this clonotype. This rearrangement joins TRBV11-2 to TRBJ2-3; D call uncertain. CDR1 is SGHAT and CDR2 is FQNNGV in the germline V gene. Trimming took 5 bases from V and 6 from J, leaving 9 bases between them. The CDR3 runs to 12 residues. CDR3 coding DNA: TGTGCCAGCAGCGAAGGTGGGGATACGCAGTATTTT. Its translation: CASSEGGDTQYF. The full variable domain, completed using reference TRBV11-2 and TRBJ2-3, is EAGVAQSPRYKIIEKRQSVAFWCNPISGHATLYWYQQILGQGPKLLIQFQNNGVVDDSQLPKDRFSAERLKGVDSTLKIQPAKLEDSAVYLCASSEGGDTQYFGPGTRLTVL.

In its sample, this clonotype was seen a few times. The chain employs TRBV7-9 and TRBJ2-7, with 10 bases identical to TRBD2. CDR1 and CDR2 from the germline V gene are SEHNR and FQNEAQ (reference sequence). The V gene end was trimmed by 3 bases and the J gene end by 7 bases; junction bases not matched to a gene: 6. The length of the CDR3 is 14 residues. Here the CDR3 DNA reads TGTGCCAGCAGCTTCGCTAGCGGGAGTGAAGAGCAGTACTTC. This codes for CASSFASGSEEQYF.

The gene calls are TRBV5-1 and TRBJ1-1, with a possible D match to TRBD1 (6 bases). V was pared by 3 bases and J by 11 bases, with 23 bases between. Germline V gives CDR1 SGHRS, CDR2 YFSETQ. The CDR3 is 15 residues long. The CDR3 DNA is TGCGCCAGCAGCTCAACCAGGACAGAACCGCGCCCGGCTTTCTTT. It translates to CASSSTRTEPRPAFF.

This clonotype was detected many times. The chain links TRBV5-1 to TRBJ1-2, with D maybe TRBD1 (6 bases). This CDR3 contains 14 residues. Looked up from germline, CDR1 is SGHRS and CDR2 is YFSETQ. The ends were cut back, 2 bases at V and 3 bases at J, with 11 bases in the middle. CDR3 sequence: CASSLAGDYYGYTF. The CDR3 bases are TGCGCCAGCAGCTTAGCAGGGGACTACTATGGCTACACCTTC.

The chain carries TRBV7-9 and TRBJ2-1; D tentatively reads TRBD1 or TRBD2 (6 bases each). Germline V lookup: CDR1 SEHNR, CDR2 FQNEAQ (reference sequence). Trimming took off 3 bases at V and 2 bases at J, with 11 bases between the two ends. The CDR3 length is 15 residues. Here the CDR3 DNA reads TGTGCCAGCAGCTTTACCGGGGGCACCTACAATGAGCAGTTCTTC. Translation: CASSFTGGTYNEQFF.

This clonotype was observed a handful of times. The chain uses TRBV20-1 and TRBJ2-3; perhaps TRBD2 as D (6 bases). The V end lost 6 bases, the J end lost 0 bases, and 13 bases lay between the germline ends. Germline values: CDR1 DFQATT, CDR2 SNEGSKA (reference sequence). The length of the CDR3 is 14 residues. The CDR3 is CSATVGLSTDTQYF. The CDR3 DNA reads as TGCAGTGCCACCGTGGGACTCAGCACAGATACGCAGTATTTT.

The chain couples TRBV14 to TRBJ1-2; 9 positions agree with TRBD1. The ends lost 6 bases at V and 8 bases at J; junction bases unmatched: 4. This CDR3 has 12 residues. Germline V gives CDR1 SGHDN, CDR2 FVKESK. As DNA, the CDR3 is TGTGCCAGCAGGGGACAGGGAGTCGGCTACACCTTC. Encoded protein: CASRGQGVGYTF.

J is TRBJ2-3 and V is TRBV9; D is unclear. This CDR3 region has 13 residues. Trimming left V 4 bases short and J 0 bases short, with 6 bases between. The V gene's germline CDR1 is SGDLS and CDR2 YYNGEE. The CDR3 region is CASSTYSTDTQYF. As DNA, the CDR3 is TGTGCCAGCAGCACGTACAGCACAGATACGCAGTATTTT.

A few counts support this clonotype. The CDR3 DNA reads as TGTGCCACCAGCGAGCTTCCGACCTACGAGCAGTACTTC. This gives the protein CATSELPTYEQYF. The chain recombines TRBV15 with TRBJ2-7; no reliable D call. The V end was cut by 5 bases, the J end by 2 bases, with 10 bases between. The length of the CDR3 is 13 residues. CDR1 and CDR2 from the germline V gene are LNHNV and YYDKDF (reference sequence).

The genes are TRBV5-5 and TRBJ1-2; the D is unclear. There are 14 residues in the CDR3. The germline gives CDR1 SGHKS, CDR2 YYEKEE (reference sequence). The V gene lost 2 bases and the J gene lost 4 bases, with 12 bases spanning the gap. In DNA, the CDR3 is TGTGCCAGCAGCTTCGGTGGGCAGAGCTATGGCTACACCTTC. Protein: CASSFGGQSYGYTF.

J is TRBJ2-2 and V is TRBV12-3 or TRBV12-4, with D uncertain. The CDR3 extends over 15 amino acids. V gave up 6 bases and J gave up 6 bases, with 17 bases separating them. CDR3 nucleotides: TGTGCCAGCAGCCTCCGTCACCCCTCTGCCGGGGAGCTGTTTTTT. Its protein product is CASSLRHPSAGELFF.

The V gene is TRBV6-5, the J gene TRBJ2-3; the D gene is possibly TRBD1 (6 bases). The CDR3 sequence is 15 residues long. Trimming removed 2 bases from V and 6 bases from J, with 15 bases in between. The germline V gene encodes CDR1 MNHEY and CDR2 SVGAGI. CDR3 amino acids: CASSYRDTGLDTQYF. CDR3 coding DNA: TGTGCCAGCAGTTACAGGGACACCGGATTGGATACGCAGTATTTT.

A few counts support this clonotype. J is TRBJ1-2 and V is TRBV6-5; D unclear. V was shortened by 3 bases and J by 4 bases, with 12 bases between the two germline ends. The CDR3 runs to 14 residues. CDR1 and CDR2 from the germline V gene are MNHEY and SVGAGI. The CDR3 is CASSYTLGSYGYTF. The CDR3 DNA sequence: TGTGCCAGCAGTTATACACTGGGGTCCTATGGCTACACCTTC.

In this sample, this clonotype turned up a few times. The rearrangement joins TRBV29-1 to TRBJ2-7; 7 bases align to TRBD1. V lost 1 base to trimming and J lost 5 bases; unmatched junction nucleotides: 5. Germline V lookup: CDR1 SQVTM, CDR2 ANQGSEA. This CDR3 is 13 amino acids long. In DNA, the CDR3 is TGCAGCGTTGAAGGTGACAGGGCCCACGAGCAGTACTTC. It translates to CSVEGDRAHEQYF.